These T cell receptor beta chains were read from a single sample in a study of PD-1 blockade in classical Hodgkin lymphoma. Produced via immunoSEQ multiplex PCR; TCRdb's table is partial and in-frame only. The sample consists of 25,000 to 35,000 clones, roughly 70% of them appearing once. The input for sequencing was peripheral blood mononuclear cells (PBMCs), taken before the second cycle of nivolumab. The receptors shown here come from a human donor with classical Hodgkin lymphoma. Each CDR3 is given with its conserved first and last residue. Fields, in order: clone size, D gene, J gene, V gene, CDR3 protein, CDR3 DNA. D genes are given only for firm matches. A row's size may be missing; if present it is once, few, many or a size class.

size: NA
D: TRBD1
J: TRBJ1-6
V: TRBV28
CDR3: CASSFQGQGSNSPLHF
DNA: TGTGCCAGCAGTTTCCAGGGACAGGGTAGTAATTCACCCCTCCACTTT

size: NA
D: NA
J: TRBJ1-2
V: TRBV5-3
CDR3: CARSTEQDYGYTF
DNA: TGTGCCAGAAGCACAGAACAGGACTATGGCTACACCTTC

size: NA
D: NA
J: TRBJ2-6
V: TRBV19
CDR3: CASRIASSGANVLTF
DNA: TGTGCCAGTAGGATAGCGAGCTCTGGGGCCAACGTCCTGACTTTC

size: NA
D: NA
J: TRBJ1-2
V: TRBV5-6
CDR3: CASRQGAGYTF
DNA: TGTGCCAGCAGACAGGGAGCTGGCTACACCTTC

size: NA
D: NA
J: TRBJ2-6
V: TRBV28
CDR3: CASSAGILKDGANVLTF
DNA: TGTGCCAGCAGTGCCGGGATTCTAAAAGACGGGGCCAACGTCCTGACTTTC

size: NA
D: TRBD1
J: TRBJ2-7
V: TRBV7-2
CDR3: CASSPGQGVYEQYF
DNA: TGTGCCAGCAGCCCGGGACAGGGGGTTTACGAGCAGTACTTC

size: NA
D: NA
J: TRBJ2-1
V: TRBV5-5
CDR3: CASSIGLVNEQFF
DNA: TGTGCCAGCAGCATCGGACTGGTCAATGAGCAGTTCTTC

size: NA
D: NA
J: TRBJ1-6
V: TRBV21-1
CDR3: CASSGRQGGGWSYNSPLHF
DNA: TGTGCCAGCAGCGGACGACAGGGGGGTGGGTGGTCCTATAATTCACCCCTCCACTTT

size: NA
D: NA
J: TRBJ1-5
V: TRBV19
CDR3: CASSKREGGNQPQHF
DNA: TGTGCCAGTAGTAAGAGGGAGGGTGGCAATCAGCCCCAGCATTTT

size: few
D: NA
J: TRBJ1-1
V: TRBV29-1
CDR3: CSVEDQVGGAFF
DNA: TGCAGCGTTGAAGATCAGGTCGGCGGAGCTTTCTTT

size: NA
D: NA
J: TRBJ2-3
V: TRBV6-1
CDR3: CASREVPQGTDTQYF
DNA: TGTGCCAGCAGGGAGGTTCCCCAGGGCACAGATACGCAGTATTTT

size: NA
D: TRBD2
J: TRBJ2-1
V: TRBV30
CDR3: CACSSGGANYNEQFF
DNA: TGTGCCTGCTCTAGCGGGGGGGCAAACTACAATGAGCAGTTCTTC

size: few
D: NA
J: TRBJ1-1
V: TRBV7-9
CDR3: CASSLLGVGTEAFF
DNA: TGTGCCAGCAGCTTACTGGGGGTTGGTACTGAAGCTTTCTTT

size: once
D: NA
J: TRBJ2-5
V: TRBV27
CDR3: CASSWGLTETQYF
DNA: TGTGCCAGCAGTTGGGGACTTACGGAGACCCAGTACTTC

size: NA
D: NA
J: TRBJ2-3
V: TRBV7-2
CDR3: CASSFVEASTDTQYF
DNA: TGTGCCAGCAGCTTCGTGGAAGCGAGCACAGATACGCAGTATTTT

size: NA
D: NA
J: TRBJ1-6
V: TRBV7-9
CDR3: CASSSSGYSPLHF
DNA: TGTGCCAGCAGCTCTTCCGGTTATTCACCCCTCCACTTT

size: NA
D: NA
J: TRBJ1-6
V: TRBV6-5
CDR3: CASGTSGTPGSPLHF
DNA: TGTGCCAGCGGCACTTCCGGGACACCGGGATCACCCCTCCACTTT

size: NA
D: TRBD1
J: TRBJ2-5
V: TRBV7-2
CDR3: CASSLGVTGQETQYF
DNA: TGTGCCAGCAGCTTAGGAGTGACAGGGCAAGAGACCCAGTACTTC

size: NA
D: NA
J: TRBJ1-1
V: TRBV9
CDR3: CARENTEAFF
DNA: TGTGCCAGGGAGAACACTGAAGCTTTCTTT